The 23 T cell receptor beta chains below were found in one sample sequenced in a study of PD-1 blockade in classical Hodgkin lymphoma. After autologous stem cell transplantation all patients relapsed, and prior brentuximab vedotin exposure differed between cohorts. Profiling relied on immunoSEQ multiplex PCR, and the TCRdb table lists in-frame clones only, not all of them. The data show about 93,000 clones, roughly 81% seen once. The sample was peripheral blood mononuclear cells (PBMCs), taken before the second cycle of nivolumab. The receptor set was obtained from a human donor with classical Hodgkin lymphoma.

This clone was counted at least ten times. This chain joins TRBV7-9 and TRBJ1-2; the D gene is possibly TRBD1 (6 bases). Per germline, CDR1 SEHNR and CDR2 FQNEAQ (reference sequence). The ends were cut back, 0 bases at V and 4 bases at J, with 15 bases in the middle. The CDR3 spans 16 residues. CDR3 region: CASSLAGVEGVYGYTF. The DNA for the CDR3 is TGTGCCAGCAGCTTAGCGGGAGTTGAGGGGGTCTATGGCTACACCTTC.

The J gene is TRBJ2-2, the V gene TRBV11-2; D is undetermined. V was pared by 4 bases and J by 5 bases, with 8 bases between. The germline V gene has CDR1 SGHAT and CDR2 FQNNGV. The CDR3 is 13 residues long. The CDR3 nucleotides are TGTGCCAGCAGCTCAACACTAACCGGGGAGCTGTTTTTT. Translated, it gives CASSSTLTGELFF.

In this sample, this clone turned up a few times. The chain uses TRBV11-2 and TRBJ2-7; 7 nucleotides line up with TRBD2. CDR3 length equals 14 residues. V shed 1 base and J 1 base; nucleotides not matched to a gene: 1. Per germline, CDR1 SGHAT and CDR2 FQNNGV. CDR3 nucleotides: TGTGCCAGCAGCTTAGGAGCGGGGTCCTACGAGCAGTACTTC. Encoded protein: CASSLGAGSYEQYF.

The CDR3 nucleotides are TGTGCCAGCAGCGTAGGTCTAGGGGAGGACAATGAGCAGTTCTTC. Amino acids: CASSVGLGEDNEQFF. The rearrangement links TRBV9 to TRBJ2-1; tentatively, D is TRBD2 (6 bases). CDR3 length: 15 residues. V gave up 0 bases and J gave up 5 bases, with 12 bases separating them. CDR1 and CDR2 from the germline V gene are SGDLS and YYNGEE.

The V and J genes are TRBV19 and TRBJ2-7; 7 bases agree with TRBD2. The CDR3 sequence is 16 residues long. V lost 5 bases to trimming and J lost 1 base; unmatched junction nucleotides: 11. The germline V gene encodes CDR1 LNHDA and CDR2 SQIVND (reference sequence). In nucleotides, the CDR3 is TGTGCCAGTAGTCTAAGCGGACTAGTACCTTCCTACGAGCAGTACTTC. This encodes CASSLSGLVPSYEQYF.

This clone showed up just a few times. The V call is TRBV19, the J call TRBJ1-2; D is undetermined. This CDR3 is 13 amino acids long. Per germline, CDR1 LNHDA and CDR2 SQIVND (reference sequence). V lost 4 bases and J lost 4, with 10 bases in between. CDR3 loop: CASSKSQIYGYTF. The DNA for the CDR3 is TGTGCCAGTAGTAAGTCACAGATCTATGGCTACACCTTC.

The chain links TRBV30 to TRBJ2-2; D is unclear. Trimming shortened V by 0 bases and J by 4 bases, and 9 bases separated the two germline ends. This CDR3 region has 14 residues. The germline V gene has CDR1 GTSNPN and CDR2 SVGIG (reference sequence). CDR3 sequence (DNA): TGTGCCTGGAGTGTATTAATAGGCACCGGGGAGCTGTTTTTT. This translates into CAWSVLIGTGELFF.

V usage is TRBV4-3 and J usage is TRBJ2-3, with no clear D. The ends were cut back, 0 bases at V and 4 bases at J, with 11 bases in the middle. This CDR3 region has 15 residues. Germline CDR1 and CDR2: LGHNA and YSLEER. The CDR3: CASSQEWVSPDTQYF. The CDR3 bases are TGCGCCAGCAGCCAAGAATGGGTGAGCCCAGATACGCAGTATTTT.

The V gene is TRBV7-3, the J gene TRBJ2-1, with a tentative D call TRBD1 (6 bases). The V end was cut by 5 bases, the J end by 9 bases, with 20 bases between. CDR3 length equals 15 residues. The germline CDR1 and CDR2 sequences are SGHTA and FQGTGA. CDR3 nucleotides: TGTGCCAGCAGCCGGGACCTAACAACCAGGGGTGAGCAGTTCTTC. Its protein product is CASSRDLTTRGEQFF.

The chain combines TRBV5-5 with TRBJ1-4, with 10 bases identical to TRBD1. The CDR3 spans 15 residues. Trimming took 4 bases from V and 6 from J; bases not matched to a gene: 6. Germline CDR1 is SGHKS and CDR2 is YYEKEE (reference sequence). The CDR3: CASSRTGTGDEKLFF. The CDR3 coding sequence is TGTGCCAGCAGCCGAACCGGGACAGGGGATGAAAAACTGTTTTTT.

For the CDR3, the DNA is TGTGCCAGCAAGGACAGGTCCAATCAGCCCCAGCATTTT. As protein: CASKDRSNQPQHF. The chain uses TRBV2 and TRBJ1-5, with TRBD1 matching over 7 bases. V was clipped by 7 bases and J by 3 bases; unmatched bases: 3. CDR3 length: 13 residues. CDR1 is SNHLY and CDR2 is FYNNEI in the germline V gene.

The chain carries TRBV10-3 and TRBJ2-3; 8 bases line up with TRBD2. V was clipped by 5 bases and J by 1 base; unmatched bases: 2. The CDR3 is 14 amino acids. Germline V lookup: CDR1 ENHRY, CDR2 SYGVKD. The CDR3 loop is CAISSGSGTDTQYF. The CDR3, as DNA: TGTGCCATCAGTAGCGGGAGCGGCACAGATACGCAGTATTTT.

DNA for the CDR3: TGTGCCAGCAGCTCCCTGATTGGGGGAGGAGAGCAGTTCTTC. Protein: CASSSLIGGGEQFF. V usage is TRBV9 and J usage is TRBJ2-1; perhaps TRBD2 as D (6 bases). Trimming took off 4 bases at V and 10 bases at J, with 18 bases between the two ends. Germline V gene data show CDR1 as SGDLS and CDR2 as YYNGEE. The CDR3 is 14 amino acids.

This clone has a single count. The CDR3 is CASSYGQGRETQYF. The CDR3 DNA follows: TGTGCCAGCAGTTACGGGCAGGGGCGAGAGACCCAGTACTTC. The chain joins TRBV6-5 to TRBJ2-5, with D maybe TRBD1 (6 bases). Germline V gene lookup returns CDR1 MNHEY and CDR2 SVGAGI. Trimming removed 2 bases at V and 4 bases at J, with 11 bases between. The length of the CDR3 is 14 residues.

V is TRBV18 and J is TRBJ2-7; D might be TRBD1 (6 bases). The CDR3 has 15 amino acids. Germline V CDR1 and CDR2: KGHSH, LQKENI. With 3 bases removed from V and 2 bases from J, the gap between germline ends came to 14 bases. Here the CDR3 DNA reads TGTGCCAGCTCACCCGACAGGATAGAAACCTACGAGCAGTACTTC. Its protein is CASSPDRIETYEQYF.

CDR3 region: CASSESISYNEQFF. CDR3 nucleotide sequence: TGTGCCAGCAGTGAATCTATCAGCTACAATGAGCAGTTCTTC. The chain employs TRBV25-1 and TRBJ2-1; D gene uncertain. CDR1 and CDR2 (germline): MGHDK, SYGVNS. The CDR3 is 14 amino acids. Trimming cost V 1 base and J 3 bases, with 7 bases left between them.

The genes are TRBV5-1 and TRBJ1-4; D is ambiguous. The germline V gene has CDR1 SGHRS and CDR2 YFSETQ. The length of the CDR3 is 13 residues. Trimming removed 0 bases from V and 7 bases from J, with 7 bases in between. CDR3 coding DNA: TGCGCCAGCAGCTTGGGACCTAGTGAAAAACTGTTTTTT. Translated, it gives CASSLGPSEKLFF.

The DNA of the CDR3 is TGTGCCAGCAGCCGGGGGTGGCCGAACACCGGGGAGCTGTTTTTT. Translation: CASSRGWPNTGELFF. The chain has TRBV14 and TRBJ2-2; the D gene could be TRBD1 or TRBD2 (5 bases each). Germline CDR1 and CDR2: SGHDN and FVKESK. The CDR3 covers 15 residues. With 4 bases removed from V and 0 bases from J, the gap between germline ends came to 9 bases.

This chain links TRBV7-9 with TRBJ2-5; D not resolved. V was cut by 5 bases and J by 1 base, with 2 bases left in between. Germline assignment: CDR1 SEHNR and CDR2 FQNEAQ (reference sequence). The CDR3 runs to 11 residues. The CDR3 DNA reads TGTGCCAGCAGCGTCCAAGAGACCCAGTACTTC. Translating gives CASSVQETQYF.

V is TRBV5-1 and J is TRBJ2-5, with TRBD1 identical over 8 bases. CDR1 is SGHRS, CDR2 YFSETQ, per germline. Unmatched junction bases numbered 8, after V lost 3 bases and J lost 4 bases. This CDR3 comprises 15 residues. The CDR3 region has the DNA TGCGCCAGCAGCTCTCAAGGACAGGGCGGAGAGACCCAGTACTTC. Translation: CASSSQGQGGETQYF.

This sequence joins TRBV5-4 and TRBJ1-2; TRBD1 is a possible D gene (6 bases). The germline CDR1 and CDR2 sequences are SGHNT and YYREEE (reference sequence). The CDR3 length is 14 residues. The germline V and J ends were trimmed by 4 bases and 4 bases, with 14 bases remaining between them. The CDR3 here is CASSIPGQSYGYTF. In DNA form, the CDR3 reads TGTGCCAGCAGCATCCCAGGACAGTCCTATGGCTACACCTTC. Looking up the rest from reference TRBV5-4 and TRBJ1-2 gives the full variable domain: ETGVTQSPTHLIKTRGQQVTLRCSSQSGHNTVSWYQQALGQGPQFIFQYYREEENGRGNFPPRFSGLQFPNYSSELNVNALELDDSALYLCASSIPGQSYGYTFGSGTRLTVV.

This chain connects TRBV28 to TRBJ2-7; 9 bases agree with TRBD1. The CDR3 consists of 16 residues. Germline V gene data show CDR1 as MDHEN and CDR2 as SYDVKM. The V segment lost 2 bases and the J segment 0 bases; nucleotides outside the gene matches: 5. In nucleotides, the CDR3 is TGTGCCAGCAGTTTAGGGGGACAGGGCCTCTCCTACGAGCAGTACTTC. It yields the protein CASSLGGQGLSYEQYF.

The V gene is TRBV6-6, the J gene TRBJ2-2; 7 bases align to TRBD2. V lost 6 bases, J lost 4 bases, and 2 bases stayed unmatched. The CDR3 covers 13 residues. The germline V gene encodes CDR1 MNHNY and CDR2 SVGAGI (reference sequence). CDR3 sequence reads: CASSPGGTGELFF. Written as DNA, the CDR3 is TGTGCCAGCAGCCCGGGAGGCACCGGGGAGCTGTTTTTT.